Listed here are 17 T cell receptor beta chains from one sample, sequenced in a study of T cell repertoires in cytomegalovirus infection. In TCRdb, the reads were re-called with MiXCR into one record per CDR3 protein. Of 43,000 or so distinct CDR3 sequences listed, nearly 20% are singletons. Antigen specificity for these receptors is unknown. The material was CD8+ T cells from cultured PBMCs, obtained from culture after CMV antigen stimulation. The receptors derive from a human donor in good health (CMV status not recorded). Some clones in this sample may be carry-over from other donors' samples.

This clonotype was seen repeatedly, ten times or more. The chain recombines TRBV12-3 or TRBV12-4 with TRBJ2-3; D possibly matches TRBD1 or TRBD2 (5 bases each). Trimming shortened V by 8 bases and J by 3 bases, and 18 bases separated the two germline ends. The CDR3 loop spans 15 amino acids. The chain's CDR3 is CASSARDPRTDTQYF. The CDR3 coding sequence is TGTGCCAGCTCGGCCCGGGACCCGAGAACAGATACGCAGTATTTT.

This clonotype has just a few counts. The chain combines TRBV19 with TRBJ2-7, with D possibly being TRBD1 (5 bases). V lost 1 base and J lost 5, with 12 bases in between. The CDR3 consists of 14 residues. Germline CDR1 and CDR2: LNHDA and SQIVND (reference sequence). The CDR3 here is CASSIGYPQDEQYF. In DNA form, the CDR3 reads TGTGCCAGTAGTATAGGGTACCCACAGGACGAGCAGTACTTC.

Ten or more counts support this clonotype. CDR3 in DNA: TGCAGTGCTAGAGATCACAGGGAATCCTACGAGCAGTACTTC. Amino acid sequence: CSARDHRESYEQYF. The J gene is TRBJ2-7, the V gene TRBV20-1; a weak D match, TRBD1 (6 bases). Germline CDR1 reads DFQATT; CDR2 reads SNEGSKA (reference sequence). There are 14 residues in the CDR3. The V and J ends lost 0 bases and 1 base respectively, with 10 bases between them.

This clonotype was counted at least ten times. This chain joins TRBV7-9 and TRBJ2-7, with D perhaps assigned TRBD1 or TRBD2 (5 bases each). V shed 11 bases and J shed 4 bases, with 15 bases lying between them. The CDR3 contains 12 residues. The germline CDR1 and CDR2 sequences are SEHNR and FQNEAQ (reference sequence). The CDR3 spells CAPGDDPYEQYF. The CDR3 nucleotides read TGTGCCCCCGGGGACGACCCATACGAGCAGTACTTC.

A word on this clonotype: No conserved phenylalanine or tryptophan is present at the end of the CDR3, so a read error is the likely explanation. The rearrangement links TRBV19 to TRBJ2-7; 10 positions agree with TRBD1. Germline CDR1 reads LNHDA; CDR2 reads SQIVND (reference sequence). This CDR3 is built from 15 residues. CDR3 DNA sequence: TGTGTCAGTAGTATCACCGGGACAGGGGCCTACGAGCAGTACTAC. It encodes CVSSITGTGAYEQYY.

The CDR3 here is CASSADRGLSYNEQFF. As DNA, the CDR3 is TGTGCCAGCAGTGCGGACAGGGGGCTTTCCTACAATGAGCAGTTCTTC. The chain recombines TRBV2 with TRBJ2-1; TRBD1 agrees at 11 bases. Germline loops: CDR1 SNHLY, CDR2 FYNNEI. V lost 4 bases, J lost 1 base, and 3 bases stayed unmatched. The CDR3 runs to 16 residues.

Many counts were recorded for this clonotype. The chain joins TRBV7-2 to TRBJ2-3; 10 bases map to TRBD1. In germline, CDR1 is SGHTA, CDR2 FQGNSA. V dropped 4 bases and J dropped 1; count of bases not matched to a gene: 2. CDR3 length equals 15 residues. The CDR3 DNA is TGTGCCAGCAGCTCAGGACAGGGGGGCACAGATACGCAGTATTTT. Translating gives CASSSGQGGTDTQYF.

The chain employs TRBV19 and TRBJ1-1; 7 nucleotides match TRBD1. The ends lost 5 bases at V and 1 base at J; junction bases unmatched: 4. Germline values: CDR1 LNHDA, CDR2 SQIVND (reference sequence). CDR3 size: 14 residues. The CDR3: CASSHRTGNTEAFF. For the CDR3, the DNA is TGTGCCAGTAGTCATCGGACAGGGAACACTGAAGCTTTCTTT. The variable domain in full, with the rest retrieved from reference TRBV19 and TRBJ1-1, is DGGITQSPKYLFRKEGQNVTLSCEQNLNHDAMYWYRQDPGQGLRLIYYSQIVNDFQKGDIAEGYSVSREKKESFPLTVTSAQKNPTAFYLCASSHRTGNTEAFFGQGTRLTVV.

In the case of this clonotype: A read error is possible here, since a much larger clone lies one base away. The chain has TRBV11-2 and TRBJ2-7, with 8 bases identical to TRBD1. From germline, CDR1 is SGHAT and CDR2 FQNNGV. The CDR3 totals 13 residues. V trimming: 8 bases; J trimming: 2 bases; junction bases outside the gene matches: 5. The DNA for the CDR3 is TGTGCCAGCGGACAGGACAGGGCCTACGAGCAGTACTTC. Its translation is CASGQDRAYEQYF.

V gene TRBV14 combines with J gene TRBJ1-1; no clear D gene. Per germline, CDR1 SGHDN and CDR2 FVKESK. The V end was cut by 4 bases, the J end by 4 bases, with 10 bases between. This CDR3 contains 13 residues. The CDR3 nucleotides are TGTGCCAGCAGCCCTCCCTCGGCCACTGAAGCTTTCTTT. Encoded protein: CASSPPSATEAFF.

This clonotype was picked up many times. The gene calls are TRBV7-8 and TRBJ2-1; 7 bases are shared with TRBD2. This CDR3 has 19 amino acids. Germline V gene sequence: CDR1 SGHVS, CDR2 FQNEAQ. Unmatched junction bases numbered 12, after V lost 1 base and J lost 0 bases. As DNA, the CDR3 is TGTGCCAGCAGCTTAGGGGGAGGGTTACTACTCACCTCCTACAATGAGCAGTTCTTC. Translation gives CASSLGGGLLLTSYNEQFF. The full variable domain, its missing parts supplied by reference TRBV7-8 and TRBJ2-1, is GAGVSQSPRYKVAKRGQDVALRCDPISGHVSLFWYQQALGQGPEFLTYFQNEAQLDKSGLPSDRFFAERPEGSVSTLKIQRTQQEDSAVYLCASSLGGGLLLTSYNEQFFGPGTRLTVL.

This clonotype was picked up a small number of times. The rearrangement uses TRBV7-6 and TRBJ2-5, with 9 nucleotides matching TRBD2. The CDR3 covers 16 residues. With V trimmed by 3 bases and J by 1 base, 6 bases remained unmatched. CDR1 SGHVS and CDR2 FNYEAQ come from the germline V gene. The CDR3 protein is CASSFQTSGLQETQYF. For the CDR3, the DNA is TGTGCCAGCAGCTTTCAGACTAGCGGTCTCCAAGAGACCCAGTACTTC.

This rearrangement joins TRBV9 to TRBJ2-3; D possibly uses TRBD1 or TRBD2 (5 bases each). Germline CDR1 reads SGDLS; CDR2 reads YYNGEE. The CDR3 spans 15 residues. Trimming shortened V by 4 bases and J by 5 bases, and 17 bases separated the two germline ends. The CDR3 here is CASSPGRGAQDTQYF. CDR3 nucleotide sequence: TGTGCCAGCAGCCCCGGCAGAGGGGCCCAAGATACGCAGTATTTT. Full variable domain (outside the CDR3, taken from reference TRBV9 and TRBJ2-3): DSGVTQTPKHLITATGQRVTLRCSPRSGDLSVYWYQQSLDQGLQFLIQYYNGEERAKGNILERFSAQQFPDLHSELNLSSLELGDSALYFCASSPGRGAQDTQYFGPGTRLTVL.

In its sample, this clonotype was seen a few times. This chain connects TRBV20-1 to TRBJ2-7; TRBD1 matches 8 bases. V shed 0 bases and J 5 bases; nucleotides not matched to a gene: 12. The CDR3 has 16 residues. Germline assignment: CDR1 DFQATT and CDR2 SNEGSKA (reference sequence). CDR3 sequence: CSARDPHSDRGHEQYF. The CDR3 DNA follows: TGCAGTGCTAGAGATCCCCACTCCGACAGGGGCCACGAGCAGTACTTC.

This clonotype showed up many times. The V call is TRBV7-2, the J call TRBJ1-1; D is ambiguous. The CDR3 is made up of 15 amino acids. V lost 1 base and J 4 bases, leaving 13 bases between the germline ends. Looked up from germline, CDR1 is SGHTA and CDR2 is FQGNSA. The DNA of the CDR3 is TGTGCCAGCAGCTTAGATCTTTCTCTCGGCACTGAAGCTTTCTTT. It codes for CASSLDLSLGTEAFF.

The J gene is TRBJ2-7, the V gene TRBV6-2 or TRBV6-3; 8 bases align to TRBD1. This CDR3 has 15 residues. V shed 5 bases and J 3 bases; nucleotides not matched to a gene: 9. Germline CDR1 reads MNHEY; CDR2 reads SVGEGT. The CDR3 DNA reads TGTGCCAGCAGTAATGGACAGGGCGCCGGCTACGAGCAGTACTTC. Amino acid sequence: CASSNGQGAGYEQYF.

This clonotype was counted a few times. The J gene is TRBJ2-3, the V gene TRBV4-2; 8 positions agree with TRBD2. The trim removed 0 bases at V and 4 bases at J, leaving 3 bases unmatched. Germline assignment: CDR1 LGHNA and CDR2 YNFKEQ. The length of the CDR3 is 15 residues. CDR3 sequence reads: CASSQDDGRADTQYF. CDR3 in DNA: TGTGCCAGCAGCCAAGATGACGGGAGGGCAGATACGCAGTATTTT.